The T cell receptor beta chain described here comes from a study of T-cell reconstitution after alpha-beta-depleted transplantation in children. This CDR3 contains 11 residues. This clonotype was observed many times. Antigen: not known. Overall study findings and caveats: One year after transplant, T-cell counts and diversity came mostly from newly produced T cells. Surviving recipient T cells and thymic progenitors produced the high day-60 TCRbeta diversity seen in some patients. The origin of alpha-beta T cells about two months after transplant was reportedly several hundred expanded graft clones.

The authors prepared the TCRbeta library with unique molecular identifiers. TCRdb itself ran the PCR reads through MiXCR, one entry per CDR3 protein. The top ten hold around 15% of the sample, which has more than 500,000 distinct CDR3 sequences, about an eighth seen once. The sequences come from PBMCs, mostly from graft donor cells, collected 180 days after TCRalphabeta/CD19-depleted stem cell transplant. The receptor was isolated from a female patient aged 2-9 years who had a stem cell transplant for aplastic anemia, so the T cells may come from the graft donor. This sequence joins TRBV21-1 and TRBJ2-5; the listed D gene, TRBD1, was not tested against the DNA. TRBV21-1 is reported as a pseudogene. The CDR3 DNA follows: TGTGCGATAGGGGGCTGTGAGACCCAGTACTTC. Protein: CAIGGCETQYF.